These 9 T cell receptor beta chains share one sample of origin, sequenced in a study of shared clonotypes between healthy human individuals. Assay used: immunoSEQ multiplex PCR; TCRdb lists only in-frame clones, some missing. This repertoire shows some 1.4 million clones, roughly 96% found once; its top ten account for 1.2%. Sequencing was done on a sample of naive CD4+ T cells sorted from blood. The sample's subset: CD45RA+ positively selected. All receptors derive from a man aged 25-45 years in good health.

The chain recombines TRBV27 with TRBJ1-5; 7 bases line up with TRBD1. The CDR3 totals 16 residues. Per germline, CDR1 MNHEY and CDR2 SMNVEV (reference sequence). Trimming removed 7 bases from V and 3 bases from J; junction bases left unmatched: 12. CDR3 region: CASTTLGGSPNQPQHF. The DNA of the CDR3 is TGTGCCAGCACCACGTTAGGGGGCTCTCCCAATCAGCCCCAGCATTTT.

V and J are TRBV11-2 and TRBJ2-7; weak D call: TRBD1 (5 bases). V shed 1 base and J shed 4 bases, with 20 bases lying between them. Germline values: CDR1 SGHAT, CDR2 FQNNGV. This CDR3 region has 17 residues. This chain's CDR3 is CASSLGIPPGYSYEQYF. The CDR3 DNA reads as TGTGCCAGCAGCTTAGGGATTCCGCCAGGGTATTCTTACGAGCAGTACTTC.

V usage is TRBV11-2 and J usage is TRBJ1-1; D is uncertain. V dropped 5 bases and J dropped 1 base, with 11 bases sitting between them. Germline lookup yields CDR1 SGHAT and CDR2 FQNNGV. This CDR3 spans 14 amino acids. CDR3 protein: CASSRDLGNTEAFF. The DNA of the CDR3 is TGTGCCAGCAGCCGCGACCTGGGGAACACTGAAGCTTTCTTT.

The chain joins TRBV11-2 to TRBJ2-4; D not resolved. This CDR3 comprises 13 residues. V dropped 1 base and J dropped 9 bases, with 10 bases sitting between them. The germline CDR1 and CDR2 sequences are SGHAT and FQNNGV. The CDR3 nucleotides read TGTGCCAGCAGCTTAGCCCCCCCTTCCATTCAGTACTTC. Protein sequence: CASSLAPPSIQYF.

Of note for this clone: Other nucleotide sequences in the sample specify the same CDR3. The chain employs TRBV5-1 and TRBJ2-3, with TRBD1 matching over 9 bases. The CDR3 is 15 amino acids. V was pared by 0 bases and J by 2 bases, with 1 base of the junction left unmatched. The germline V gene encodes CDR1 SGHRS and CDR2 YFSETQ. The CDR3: CASSLGQGVTDTQYF. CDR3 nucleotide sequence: TGCGCCAGCAGCTTGGGACAGGGGGTCACAGATACGCAGTATTTT.

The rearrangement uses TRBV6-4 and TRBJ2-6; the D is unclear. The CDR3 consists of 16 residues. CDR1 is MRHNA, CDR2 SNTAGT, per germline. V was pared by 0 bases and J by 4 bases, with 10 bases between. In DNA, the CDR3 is TGTGCCAGCAGTGACTCGGGTAATGCCGGGGCCAACGTCCTGACTTTC. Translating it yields CASSDSGNAGANVLTF.

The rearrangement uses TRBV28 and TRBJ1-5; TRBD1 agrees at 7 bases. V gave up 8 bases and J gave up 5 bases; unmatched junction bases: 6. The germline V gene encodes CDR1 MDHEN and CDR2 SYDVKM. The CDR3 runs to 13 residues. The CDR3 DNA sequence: TGTGCCAGCCAGGGGGTGGGGTATCAGCCCCAGCATTTT. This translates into CASQGVGYQPQHF.

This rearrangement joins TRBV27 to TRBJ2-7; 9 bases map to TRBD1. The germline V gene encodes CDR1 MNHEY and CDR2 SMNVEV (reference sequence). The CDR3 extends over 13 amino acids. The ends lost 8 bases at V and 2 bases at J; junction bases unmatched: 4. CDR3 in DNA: TGTGCCAGCGGGGACAGGGCGACCTACGAGCAGTACTTC. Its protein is CASGDRATYEQYF.

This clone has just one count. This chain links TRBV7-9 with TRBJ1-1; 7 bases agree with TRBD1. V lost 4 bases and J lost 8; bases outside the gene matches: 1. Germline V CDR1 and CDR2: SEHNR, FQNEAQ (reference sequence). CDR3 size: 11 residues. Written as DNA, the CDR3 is TGTGCCAGCAGCTCGGGACAGGAAGCTTTCTTT. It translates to CASSSGQEAFF. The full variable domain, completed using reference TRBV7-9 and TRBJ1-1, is DTGVSQNPRHKITKRGQNVTFRCDPISEHNRLYWYRQTLGQGPEFLTYFQNEAQLEKSRLLSDRFSAERPKGSFSTLEIQRTEQGDSAMYLCASSSGQEAFFGQGTRLTVV.